This TCR beta chain was recovered during a study of T cells after yellow fever vaccination. Study overall: Any fraction with a low cell number was prepared using SMART-Seq v4 Ultra Low Input.

Study results and caveats: Clonotypes found in both CD4 and CD8 compartments made up a small share. Weaker overall, the secondary response nonetheless peaked faster (day 5 versus 15).

There are 12 residues in the CDR3. V was cut by 4 bases and J by 6 bases, with 10 bases left in between. Germline assignment: CDR1 DFQATT and CDR2 SNEGSKA (reference sequence). In TCRdb, the 5' RACE reads were re-called with MiXCR into one record per CDR3 protein. The sample lists nearly 550,000 distinct CDR3 sequences; 15% to 20% were seen once. This clonotype was counted a few times. No antigen is known for it. The sequencing used PBMCs, collected 15 days after the yellow fever booster vaccination. The chain couples TRBV20-1 to TRBJ1-5; D remains unclear. The TCR originated in a man in his thirties or forties who received the YFV17D yellow fever vaccine. The chain's CDR3 is CSATPSGQPQHF. CDR3 bases: TGCAGTGCTACCCCATCAGGTCAGCCCCAGCATTTT.